The clone carrying this T cell receptor (beta chain) was picked up many times. Antigen: not known. Clinical symptoms, serum thyroxine, TRAb, thyroid ultrasound and orbital computed tomography established diagnosis. J was trimmed by 4 bases and V by 7 bases; bases with no gene match: 14. The CDR3 contains 16 residues. Amplified regions were TCR beta CDR3 sequences from RNA transcripts. Researchers ran a first-round RT-PCR on the TCR CDR3 using the HTBI primer set. MiXCR, run by TCRdb on the multiplex PCR reads, gives a single entry per CDR3 protein. The sample carries some 500,000 distinct CDR3 sequences, roughly a quarter recorded once. This record comes from a study of T cells in Graves' hyperthyroidism and ophthalmopathy. Across the study: Peripheral blood sampling occurred at initial diagnosis, before any treatment.

Notes on the study in general: Blood also contained most expanded thyroid clonotypes above 0.001. The model anticipated ophthalmopathy a median approximately six months pre-onset.

V gene TRBV12-3 or TRBV12-4 combines with J gene TRBJ2-5; 8 nucleotides align to TRBD2. The sequenced sample consisted of blood. This TCR was sampled from a woman in her twenties or thirties with Graves' ophthalmopathy. CDR3 in DNA: TGTGCCAGCATCCCGGGAGGGGGGGGGGCCGGAGAGACCCAGTACTTC. Amino acids: CASIPGGGGAGETQYF.